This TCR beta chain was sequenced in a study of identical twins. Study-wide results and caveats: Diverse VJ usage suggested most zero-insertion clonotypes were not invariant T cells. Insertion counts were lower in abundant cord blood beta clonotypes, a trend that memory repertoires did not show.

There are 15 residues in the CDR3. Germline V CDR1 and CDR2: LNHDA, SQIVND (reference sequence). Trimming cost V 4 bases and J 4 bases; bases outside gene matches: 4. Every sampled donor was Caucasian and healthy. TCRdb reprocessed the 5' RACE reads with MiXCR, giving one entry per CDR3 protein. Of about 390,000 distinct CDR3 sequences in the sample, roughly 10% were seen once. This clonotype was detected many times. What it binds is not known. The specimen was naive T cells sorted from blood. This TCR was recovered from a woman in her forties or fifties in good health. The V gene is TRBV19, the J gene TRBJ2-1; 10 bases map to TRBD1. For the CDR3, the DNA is TGTGCCAGTAGTAGACAGGGGGCGCATTACAATGAGCAGTTCTTC. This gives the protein CASSRQGAHYNEQFF.